Listed below are T cell receptor beta chains from one sample, sequenced in a study of blood T cells in healthy people across ages. TCRdb fed the 5' RACE reads into MiXCR, producing one record per CDR3 protein. The profile shows 790,000 or so distinct CDR3 sequences, 56% of them singletons. The sample was blood. These receptors were collected from a man between 40 and 49 years old in good health. CDR3s include the opening cysteine and the closing phenylalanine or tryptophan. Fields, in order: clone size, D gene, J gene, V gene, CDR3 DNA, CDR3 protein. A D gene is named only where the DNA matches it firmly. Size tells how often a clone was seen (once, few, many) or the class of an expanded clone, and some rows leave it out.

size: NA
D: NA
J: TRBJ1-1
V: TRBV12-3/TRBV12-4
DNA: TGTGCCAGCTGGCGCGACGGGGAAACTGAAGCTTTCTTT
CDR3: CASWRDGETEAFF

size: NA
D: NA
J: TRBJ1-1
V: TRBV5-1
DNA: TGCGCCAGCAGCTTGGGGAGCGCCAGGAACATGAACACTGAAGCTTTCTTT
CDR3: CASSLGSARNMNTEAFF

size: once
D: NA
J: TRBJ1-1
V: TRBV27
DNA: TGTGCCAGCAGACTACAGGTAAAGAACACTGAAGCTTTCTTT
CDR3: CASRLQVKNTEAFF

size: NA
D: NA
J: TRBJ1-5
V: TRBV15
DNA: TGTGCCACCAGCAGGGGGGCGAAGGACAATCAGCCCCAGCATTTT
CDR3: CATSRGAKDNQPQHF

size: few
D: TRBD1
J: TRBJ2-4
V: TRBV12-3/TRBV12-4
DNA: TGTGCCAGCAGTTTAGACGACAGGGGACACATTCAGTACTTC
CDR3: CASSLDDRGHIQYF

size: NA
D: TRBD1
J: TRBJ1-2
V: TRBV5-1
DNA: TGCGCCAGCAGCTTGGGGGACAGCGCACTTGGCTACACCTTC
CDR3: CASSLGDSALGYTF

size: once
D: NA
J: TRBJ1-2
V: TRBV7-3
DNA: TGTGCCAGCAGCAACCAGGGGAGCTATGGCTACACCTTC
CDR3: CASSNQGSYGYTF

size: NA
D: TRBD1
J: TRBJ1-1
V: TRBV5-1
DNA: TGCGCCAGCAGCCGGACAGGGGCGACGAGTGAAGCTTTCTTT
CDR3: CASSRTGATSEAFF

size: NA
D: NA
J: TRBJ2-5
V: TRBV7-2
DNA: TGTGCCAGCAGCCCCTGGGAAGGCCGGGAGCAGTACTTC
CDR3: CASSPWEGREQYF

size: few
D: TRBD1
J: TRBJ2-6
V: TRBV5-1
DNA: TGCGCCAGCAGGATGGACAGGACCTCTGGGGCCAACGTCCTGACTTTC
CDR3: CASRMDRTSGANVLTF

size: few
D: NA
J: TRBJ2-1
V: TRBV6-1
DNA: TGTGCCAGCAGCAAGGGGGTAGGGGGGCTTCGCTCCTACAATGAGCAGTTCTTC
CDR3: CASSKGVGGLRSYNEQFF

size: NA
D: TRBD2
J: TRBJ2-5
V: TRBV13
DNA: TGTGCCAGCAGCCCGCGGGGAGCGGGAGAAGAGGCCCAGTACTTC
CDR3: CASSPRGAGEEAQYF

size: many
D: NA
J: TRBJ1-6
V: TRBV12-3/TRBV12-4
DNA: TGTGCCAGCAGTCAGGGGAGCAATTCACCCCTCCACTTT
CDR3: CASSQGSNSPLHF

size: NA
D: NA
J: TRBJ1-2
V: TRBV3-1
DNA: TGTGCCAGCAGCCCGCGTAAGACGTTAAAGGGCGGCTACACCTTC
CDR3: CASSPRKTLKGGYTF

size: NA
D: NA
J: TRBJ2-7
V: TRBV7-2
DNA: TGTGCCAGCAGCTTTATAGGGGGGTTCTACGAGCAGTACTTC
CDR3: CASSFIGGFYEQYF

size: NA
D: TRBD2
J: TRBJ2-5
V: TRBV12-3/TRBV12-4
DNA: TGTGCCAGCAGACGTAGAGGGGTAGCGGGAGAGACCCAGTACTTC
CDR3: CASRRRGVAGETQYF

size: NA
D: TRBD1
J: TRBJ2-7
V: TRBV6-5
DNA: TGTGCCAGCAGTTACGTCACCGGGACAGGGGGCAATGAGCAGTACTTC
CDR3: CASSYVTGTGGNEQYF

size: NA
D: TRBD2
J: TRBJ2-3
V: TRBV20-1
DNA: TGCAGTGCTAGAGTACCCGGGGTTAGCGGGGTCTACACAGATACGCAGTATTTT
CDR3: CSARVPGVSGVYTDTQYF

size: NA
D: NA
J: TRBJ1-6
V: TRBV4-2
DNA: TGTGCCAGCAGCCGCGTCTCTAATAATTCACCCCTCCACTTT
CDR3: CASSRVSNNSPLHF

size: NA
D: TRBD2
J: TRBJ2-1
V: TRBV10-3
DNA: TGTGCCATCAGGGGGAGCGGGGGGGCCTCCTACAATGAGCAGTTCTTC
CDR3: CAIRGSGGASYNEQFF

size: NA
D: NA
J: TRBJ2-1
V: TRBV5-1
DNA: TGCGCCAGCAGCTTGGTCACAGGGAACAATGAGCAGTTCTTC
CDR3: CASSLVTGNNEQFF

size: once
D: NA
J: TRBJ2-5
V: TRBV30
DNA: TGTGCCTGGAGTGTATCGGAGACCCAGTACTTC
CDR3: CAWSVSETQYF

size: NA
D: NA
J: TRBJ2-2
V: TRBV5-1
DNA: TGCGCCAGCAGCTTGTCGGCAGACCCGAACACCGGGGAGCTGTTTTTT
CDR3: CASSLSADPNTGELFF

size: many
D: NA
J: TRBJ2-5
V: TRBV15
DNA: TGTGCCACCAGCAGAGAAAGTGGGCAAGAGACCCAGTACTTC
CDR3: CATSRESGQETQYF

size: NA
D: NA
J: TRBJ2-4
V: TRBV18
DNA: TGTGCCAGCTCACCGTATCGAGGAGCCAAAAACATTCAGTACTTC
CDR3: CASSPYRGAKNIQYF

size: NA
D: NA
J: TRBJ1-2
V: TRBV5-1
DNA: TGCGCCAGCAGCTCAAATGACAGTTCTTCTAACTATGGCTACACCTTC
CDR3: CASSSNDSSSNYGYTF

size: many
D: TRBD2
J: TRBJ2-1
V: TRBV10-3
DNA: TGTGCCATCAAGGAACTAGCGTCCTACAATGAGCAGTTCTTC
CDR3: CAIKELASYNEQFF

size: NA
D: NA
J: TRBJ2-1
V: TRBV5-5
DNA: TGTGCCAGCAGTCCATGGGAGTACAATGAGCAGTTCTTC
CDR3: CASSPWEYNEQFF

size: NA
D: NA
J: TRBJ2-3
V: TRBV10-3
DNA: TGTGCCACGCTATCAGGAGGACCCCCTGACACAGATACGCAGTATTTT
CDR3: CATLSGGPPDTDTQYF

size: NA
D: TRBD2
J: TRBJ2-5
V: TRBV3-1
DNA: TGTGCCAGCAGCCAAGATCGGGCTAGCGGGCAAGAGACCCAGTACTTC
CDR3: CASSQDRASGQETQYF

size: NA
D: NA
J: TRBJ2-2
V: TRBV29-1
DNA: TGCAGCGTTGCGGGCGGGGAGCTGTTTTTT
CDR3: CSVAGGELFF

size: NA
D: NA
J: TRBJ1-2
V: TRBV6-1
DNA: TGTGCCAGCAGTGAAGTGCTAGATGGCTACACCTTC
CDR3: CASSEVLDGYTF

size: NA
D: NA
J: TRBJ1-5
V: TRBV20-1
DNA: TGCAGTGCTAGCGGCGGGGTAGAGCCCCAGCATTTT
CDR3: CSASGGVEPQHF

size: NA
D: NA
J: TRBJ1-5
V: TRBV24-1
DNA: TGTGCCACCAGTGATCCGATGGCTTTAAATCAGCCCCAGCATTTT
CDR3: CATSDPMALNQPQHF

size: NA
D: NA
J: TRBJ1-1
V: TRBV25-1
DNA: TGTGCCAGCACCCAGGACCACTTTGAAGCTTTCTTT
CDR3: CASTQDHFEAFF

size: few
D: NA
J: TRBJ2-5
V: TRBV5-4
DNA: TGTGCCAGCAGCTTGGGTTTCGGTGAGGTAGAAGAGACCCAGTACTTC
CDR3: CASSLGFGEVEETQYF

size: NA
D: NA
J: TRBJ2-1
V: TRBV29-1
DNA: TGCAGCGTTGTCGGGGGCTACAATGAGCAGTTCTTC
CDR3: CSVVGGYNEQFF

size: NA
D: NA
J: TRBJ1-2
V: TRBV7-2
DNA: TGTGCCAGCAGCCGGGACTCCGGTTGGGGCTACACCTTC
CDR3: CASSRDSGWGYTF

size: NA
D: TRBD2
J: TRBJ2-3
V: TRBV2
DNA: TGTGCCAGCAGAACCGGGACTAGCAGGGATACGCAGTATTTT
CDR3: CASRTGTSRDTQYF

size: NA
D: TRBD2
J: TRBJ2-3
V: TRBV5-1
DNA: TGCGCCAGCAGCTCCTCCTGGACTAGCGGGGGATCAGATACGCAGTATTTT
CDR3: CASSSSWTSGGSDTQYF

size: NA
D: TRBD2
J: TRBJ2-5
V: TRBV7-9
DNA: TGTGCCAGCAGCTCCGGTCTAGCGGGGAGGGGCGAGACCCAGTACTTC
CDR3: CASSSGLAGRGETQYF